These 14 T cell receptor beta chains were sequenced from one sample in a study of a mutant IDH1 vaccine in newly diagnosed glioma. No cognate antigen is known for these TCRs. The time point denotes: week 11, during vaccination. Every single dose of the vaccine, 300 ug of mutant IDH1 20-mer peptide, came with topical imiquimod. Assay used: immunoSEQ multiplex PCR; TCRdb lists only in-frame clones, some missing. The data hold around 60,000 clones, with 65% to 85% observed a single time. Source: PBMCs, taken from a glioma patient whose treatment included an IDH1 peptide vaccine. The receptors were sampled from a woman aged 50 to 60 with glioma.

This chain links TRBV5-6 with TRBJ2-7; 8 bases are shared with TRBD1. This CDR3 spans 13 amino acids. The V gene end was trimmed by 4 bases and the J gene end by 2 bases; junction bases not matched to a gene: 2. CDR1 is SGHDT and CDR2 is YYEEEE in the germline V gene. CDR3 region: CASSRTGPYEQYF. Written as DNA, the CDR3 is TGTGCCAGCAGCCGGACAGGGCCCTACGAGCAGTACTTC.

In its sample, this clone was seen once. This chain connects TRBV5-6 to TRBJ1-1; maybe TRBD1 (5 bases). Germline CDR1 SGHDT, CDR2 YYEEEE. V shed 0 bases and J shed 7 bases, with 13 bases lying between them. The CDR3 sequence is 14 residues long. The CDR3, as DNA: TGTGCCAGCAGCTTGGCAAGGGGTACGATTGAAGCTTTCTTT. As protein: CASSLARGTIEAFF.

The chain uses TRBV30 and TRBJ2-5; TRBD1 agrees at 10 bases. The CDR3 extends over 12 amino acids. The trim removed 5 bases at V and 7 bases at J, leaving 4 bases unmatched. Germline V CDR1 and CDR2: GTSNPN, SVGIG (reference sequence). The CDR3 is CAWGGQGLTQYF. The DNA of the CDR3 is TGTGCCTGGGGGGGACAGGGGTTGACCCAGTACTTC.

V and J are TRBV11-2 and TRBJ1-2; possibly TRBD1 for D (5 bases). V lost 7 bases, J lost 1 base, and 13 bases lay in between. Germline loops: CDR1 SGHAT, CDR2 FQNNGV. The CDR3 loop spans 14 amino acids. CDR3 sequence reads: CASTLGGVNYGYTF. The CDR3 bases are TGTGCCAGCACCCTCGGGGGGGTTAACTATGGCTACACCTTC.

Of note for this clone: The sample has other DNA sequences that encode this CDR3 too. The chain joins TRBV6-5 to TRBJ2-5; D unclear. The germline V and J ends were trimmed by 5 bases and 3 bases, with 4 bases remaining between them. The germline CDR1 and CDR2 sequences are MNHEY and SVGAGI. The CDR3 spans 11 residues. The CDR3 reads CASSREETQYF. CDR3 nucleotides: TGTGCCAGCAGTCGAGAAGAGACCCAGTACTTC.

The table lists this clone with a few counts. The genes are TRBV2 and TRBJ1-1; TRBD1 might be the D (5 bases). Trimming left V 1 base short and J 1 base short, with 7 bases between. Germline V gene lookup returns CDR1 SNHLY and CDR2 FYNNEI. The CDR3 extends over 14 amino acids. The DNA of the CDR3 is TGTGCCAGCAGTGAAGAGGGGACGAACACTGAAGCTTTCTTT. Encoded protein: CASSEEGTNTEAFF. The full variable domain, with the rest looked up from reference TRBV2 and TRBJ1-1, is EPEVTQTPSHQVTQMGQEVILRCVPISNHLYFYWYRQILGQKVEFLVSFYNNEISEKSEIFDDQFSVERPDGSNFTLKIRSTKLEDSAMYFCASSEEGTNTEAFFGQGTRLTVV.

This chain uses TRBV7-9 with TRBJ1-5; D possibly corresponds to TRBD1 (5 bases). V was clipped by 5 bases and J by 3 bases, with 14 bases between them. CDR3 size: 15 residues. Per germline, CDR1 SEHNR and CDR2 FQNEAQ (reference sequence). The CDR3 here is CASSPSGVDNQPQHF. The CDR3 DNA reads TGTGCCAGCAGCCCCTCGGGGGTTGACAATCAGCCCCAGCATTTT.

V gene TRBV19 combines with J gene TRBJ1-2; weak D call: TRBD1 (6 bases). The CDR3 covers 14 residues. Between the trimmed V and J ends, which lost 5 bases and 1 base, there was a span of 11 bases. CDR1 and CDR2 from the germline V gene are LNHDA and SQIVND (reference sequence). CDR3 sequence (DNA): TGTGCCAGTAGTCCAGGGGTCTTTAACTATGGCTACACCTTC. Protein product: CASSPGVFNYGYTF. Combining the CDR3 with reference TRBV19 and TRBJ1-2 gives the whole variable domain DGGITQSPKYLFRKEGQNVTLSCEQNLNHDAMYWYRQDPGQGLRLIYYSQIVNDFQKGDIAEGYSVSREKKESFPLTVTSAQKNPTAFYLCASSPGVFNYGYTFGSGTRLTVV.

The V gene is TRBV29-1, the J gene TRBJ2-2; a weak D match, TRBD1 (6 bases). V lost 6 bases, J lost 2 bases, and 13 bases lay in between. Germline V lookup: CDR1 SQVTM, CDR2 ANQGSEA. There are 14 residues in the CDR3. As DNA, the CDR3 is TGCAGCGTCTCGGACAGAATTAACACCGGGGAGCTGTTTTTT. It is translated as CSVSDRINTGELFF.

The gene calls are TRBV15 and TRBJ2-2; a possible D gene is TRBD2 (5 bases). This CDR3 has 13 residues. CDR1 and CDR2 from the germline V gene are LNHNV and YYDKDF (reference sequence). Trimming stripped 5 bases from V and 7 bases from J, with 11 bases between. CDR3 coding DNA: TGTGCCACCAGCCCCGAGGGAGTCGGGGAGCTGTTTTTT. It encodes CATSPEGVGELFF.

The V gene is TRBV19, the J gene TRBJ1-3, with D possibly TRBD1 on 5 matching bases. Trimming pared 7 bases from V and 9 bases from J, leaving 16 bases between. This CDR3 is 13 amino acids long. Germline V gene sequence: CDR1 LNHDA, CDR2 SQIVND (reference sequence). CDR3 coding DNA: TGTGCCAGTATCCCTCCAGGGCGAAGCACCATATATTTT. Protein: CASIPPGRSTIYF. Full variable domain (missing parts from reference TRBV19 and TRBJ1-3): DGGITQSPKYLFRKEGQNVTLSCEQNLNHDAMYWYRQDPGQGLRLIYYSQIVNDFQKGDIAEGYSVSREKKESFPLTVTSAQKNPTAFYLCASIPPGRSTIYFGEGSWLTVV.

The rearrangement uses TRBV6-5 and TRBJ1-2; TRBD1 might be the D (5 bases). Trimming stripped 5 bases from V and 3 bases from J, with 16 bases between. The CDR3 has 15 residues. Germline V gene sequence: CDR1 MNHEY, CDR2 SVGAGI. The CDR3 reads CASSAEPRGDYGYTF. CDR3 bases: TGTGCCAGCAGTGCAGAGCCGCGGGGGGACTATGGCTACACCTTC.

This chain links TRBV7-9 with TRBJ2-7; possible D gene TRBD1, 6 bases. Trimming removed 5 bases at V and 6 bases at J, with 11 bases between. The germline gives CDR1 SEHNR, CDR2 FQNEAQ (reference sequence). This CDR3 contains 12 residues. The CDR3 DNA reads TGTGCCAGCAGCGAAACAGGGTCCGAGCAGTACTTC. It codes for CASSETGSEQYF.

This clone was found once. The DNA of the CDR3 is TGCGCCAGCAGCCCTGGAGATCGTTCCTACAATGAGCAGTTCTTC. This encodes CASSPGDRSYNEQFF. This chain links TRBV5-1 with TRBJ2-1; D not certain. V lost 4 bases and J lost 1, with 12 bases in between. The CDR3 runs to 15 residues. CDR1 SGHRS and CDR2 YFSETQ come from the germline V gene.